This T cell receptor (beta chain) was sequenced during a study of siplizumab effects on memory and regulatory T cells. The CDR3 sequence is 16 residues long. CDR1 and CDR2 from the germline V gene are SGDLS and YYNGEE. Trimming took 4 bases from V and 13 from J; bases not matched to a gene: 12. Comments on this clone: Its target is unknown.

Produced via immunoSEQ multiplex PCR; TCRdb's table is partial and in-frame only. Here the sample spans about 82,000 clones, 87% being singletons. General observations from the study: Only a minor fraction of alloreactive clones mapped to unstimulated subsets. Roughly 80-95% of proliferating CD4+ or CD8+ clones defied assignment to a naive or memory phenotype. The study found naive T cells seemingly more diverse than memory cells and seemingly major alloresponse contributors. Siplizumab cultures yielded proliferating Tregs whose suppressive function was not confirmed.

The sequence was collected from a human donor in good health. The J gene is TRBJ2-1, the V gene TRBV9; TRBD2 matches 15 bases. The sample comprised Tregs sorted from blood. The CDR3 DNA is TGTGCCAGCAGCCCCTGGACTAGCGGGGGGGCGGGGTTCCAGTTCTTC. Translated: CASSPWTSGGAGFQFF.